This T cell receptor beta chain comes out of a study of regulatory T cells in long-lasting Graves disease. Regarding time point: newly diagnosed GD, antithyroid drugs for less than 3 months. Isolated PBMC RNA provided the starting material for the TCR library. This clonotype was recorded many times. The V and J ends lost 6 bases and 3 bases respectively, with 11 bases between them. Looked up from germline, CDR1 is LGHDT and CDR2 is YNNKEL (reference sequence). The CDR3 covers 13 residues. Arm-PCR with iRepertoire HTBI primers amplified the CDR3 regions for these TCR beta libraries. TCRdb processed the multiplex PCR reads anew with MiXCR; each CDR3 protein has one entry. The data hold about 540,000 distinct CDR3 sequences, with around an eighth observed a single time. These same data were also listed under a study on T cells in Graves' hyperthyroidism and ophthalmopathy.

The clonotype originates from a man aged 25-45 years with Graves disease. The specimen was peripheral blood mononuclear cells (PBMCs), collected at new diagnosis, from a patient treated with antithyroid drugs. The chain is built from TRBV3-1 and TRBJ1-1, with D uncertain. The chain's CDR3 is CASSPSGDTEAFF. CDR3 coding DNA: TGTGCCAGCAGTCCGTCGGGAGACACTGAAGCTTTCTTT.